Below, 26 T cell receptor beta chains from the same sample are listed, as sequenced in a study of PD-1 blockade in classical Hodgkin lymphoma. The time point is: cycle 4 day 1 (C4D1), after 6 weeks of nivolumab. Every single patient, without exception, relapsed after autologous stem cell transplantation, and brentuximab vedotin exposure varied. Data came from immunoSEQ multiplex PCR; TCRdb stores just in-frame clones and leaves some out. The repertoire consists of tens of thousands of clones, with roughly two thirds occurring once and the leading ten covering approximately 2.4%. The material sequenced was peripheral blood mononuclear cells (PBMCs), taken before the fourth cycle of nivolumab. The receptor source for this set is a human donor with classical Hodgkin lymphoma.

This clone has more than one count but fewer than ten. The chain employs TRBV30 and TRBJ1-3; the D gene is possibly TRBD1 (5 bases). There are 14 residues in the CDR3. Per germline, CDR1 GTSNPN and CDR2 SVGIG (reference sequence). Between the trimmed V and J ends, which lost 3 bases and 5 bases, there was a span of 14 bases. Here the CDR3 reads CAWRSGDLRNTIYF. The CDR3 DNA follows: TGTGCCTGGAGATCCGGGGACCTGAGAAACACCATATATTTT.

The CDR3 sequence is CASSFTGEETQYF. The CDR3 bases are TGTGCCAGCAGTTTTACAGGGGAAGAGACCCAGTACTTC. The chain couples TRBV6-1 to TRBJ2-5; the match to TRBD1 covers 7 bases. CDR3 length equals 13 residues. V lost 5 bases, J lost 3 bases, and 3 bases stayed unmatched. Germline V gives CDR1 MNHNS, CDR2 SASEGT.

The genes are TRBV5-1 and TRBJ2-7, with no clear D. This CDR3 is built from 11 residues. Germline-derived CDR1 and CDR2 are SGHRS and YFSETQ. V lost 0 bases and J lost 5, with 3 bases in between. CDR3: CASSLADEQYF. The CDR3 nucleotides read TGCGCCAGCAGCTTGGCAGACGAGCAGTACTTC.

This clone was seen more than once but under ten times. The chain employs TRBV27 and TRBJ2-3; 7 bases line up with TRBD1. The CDR3 has 13 amino acids. Germline CDR1 is MNHEY and CDR2 is SMNVEV (reference sequence). The trim removed 4 bases at V and 8 bases at J, leaving 6 bases unmatched. The CDR3 region is CASSSDRAGTQYF. The CDR3 coding sequence is TGTGCCAGCAGTTCCGACAGGGCAGGTACGCAGTATTTT.

This clone was found a few times. V gene TRBV19 combines with J gene TRBJ2-1, with TRBD2 identical over 13 bases. J gave up 8 bases and V 6 bases, and 16 bases lay outside the gene matches. The CDR3 length is 18 residues. Germline V lookup: CDR1 LNHDA, CDR2 SQIVND (reference sequence). The CDR3: CASSRMTSGGPTVDEQFF. In nucleotides, the CDR3 is TGTGCCAGTAGCCGAATGACTAGCGGGGGGCCTACAGTTGATGAGCAGTTCTTC.

The chain has TRBV7-9 and TRBJ2-2; TRBD1 aligns across 7 bases. The CDR3 runs 16 residues. The V and J ends lost 5 bases and 6 bases, in that order; junction bases with no gene match: 12. CDR1 SEHNR and CDR2 FQNEAQ come from the germline V gene (reference sequence). Written as DNA, the CDR3 is TGTGCCAGCAGCCCTAGCCGACAGGGTCTAGCCGGGGAGCTGTTTTTT. It codes for CASSPSRQGLAGELFF.

The chain is built from TRBV6-1 and TRBJ1-5, with a weak D call TRBD1 (6 bases). The germline gives CDR1 MNHNS, CDR2 SASEGT. The V and J ends lost 7 bases and 2 bases respectively, with 9 bases between them. The CDR3 is 13 residues long. The CDR3 spells CASIRQGNQPQHF. In DNA, the CDR3 is TGTGCCAGCATTCGACAGGGCAATCAGCCCCAGCATTTT.

The chain has TRBV7-2 and TRBJ1-1; D ambiguous. Germline-derived CDR1 and CDR2 are SGHTA and FQGNSA. Trimming stripped 5 bases from V and 4 bases from J, with 11 bases between. The CDR3 length is 13 residues. CDR3 residues: CASSQWVGTEAFF. CDR3 DNA: TGTGCCAGCAGCCAGTGGGTTGGCACTGAAGCTTTCTTT.

The chain has TRBV7-9 and TRBJ2-7; 7 bases agree with TRBD1. Germline values: CDR1 SEHNR, CDR2 FQNEAQ (reference sequence). There are 19 residues in the CDR3. Losses at the gene ends were 4 bases for V and 3 bases for J; bases not matched to a gene: 21. This CDR3 reads CASSSSTLRDSTLFYEQYF. The CDR3 coding sequence is TGTGCCAGCAGCTCTTCCACACTCCGGGACAGCACTTTGTTCTACGAGCAGTACTTC.

V is TRBV6-6 and J is TRBJ1-6; no clear D gene. With 11 bases removed from V and 2 bases from J, the gap between germline ends came to 13 bases. CDR3 length: 14 amino acids. Germline assignment: CDR1 MNHNY and CDR2 SVGAGI (reference sequence). CDR3 region: CAGREEAYNSPLHF. The DNA of the CDR3 is TGTGCCGGGAGAGAGGAGGCCTATAATTCACCCCTCCACTTT.

This clone occurred a few times. The chain couples TRBV7-9 to TRBJ2-1; maybe TRBD1 (6 bases). The V gene's germline CDR1 is SEHNR and CDR2 FQNEAQ (reference sequence). This CDR3 is 15 amino acids long. V was pared by 3 bases and J by 0 bases, with 9 bases between. Here the CDR3 reads CASSFTGSSYNEQFF. CDR3 coding DNA: TGTGCCAGCAGCTTTACAGGGAGCTCCTACAATGAGCAGTTCTTC.

The V call is TRBV2, the J call TRBJ1-2; no clear D gene. The CDR3 consists of 15 residues. The germline gives CDR1 SNHLY, CDR2 FYNNEI. Between the trimmed V and J ends, which lost 6 bases and 6 bases, there was a span of 20 bases. The CDR3 reads CASSGMGRYLHGYTF. In DNA form, the CDR3 reads TGTGCCAGCAGCGGAATGGGCCGATACCTCCATGGCTACACCTTC.

This clone was picked up many times. The chain is built from TRBV20-1 and TRBJ2-7; D is possibly TRBD2 (6 bases). The germline V gene has CDR1 DFQATT and CDR2 SNEGSKA (reference sequence). There are 11 residues in the CDR3. Written as DNA, the CDR3 is TGCATATTCAGGCGGGGAGGCGAGCAGTACTTC. Translation: CIFRRGGEQYF.

The chain couples TRBV7-9 to TRBJ1-1; the D is unclear. The CDR3 loop spans 13 amino acids. The germline V and J ends were trimmed by 4 bases and 4 bases, with 10 bases remaining between them. Germline CDR1 reads SEHNR; CDR2 reads FQNEAQ (reference sequence). CDR3 coding DNA: TGTGCCAGCAGCTCTACGGTGGGCACTGAAGCTTTCTTT. This codes for CASSSTVGTEAFF.

The V call is TRBV30, the J call TRBJ2-1; 8 positions match TRBD2. With 3 bases clipped from V and 6 bases from J, the junction kept 7 bases outside the gene matches. Germline CDR1 is GTSNPN and CDR2 is SVGIG (reference sequence). CDR3 length: 14 amino acids. CDR3: CAWSARGGFNEQFF. CDR3 in DNA: TGTGCCTGGAGCGCCCGGGGGGGATTCAATGAGCAGTTCTTC. The full variable domain, its missing parts supplied by reference TRBV30 and TRBJ2-1, is SQTIHQWPATLVQPVGSPLSLECTVEGTSNPNLYWYRQAAGRGLQLLFYSVGIGQISSEVPQNLSASRPQDRQFILSSKKLLLSDSGFYLCAWSARGGFNEQFFGPGTRLTVL.

This sequence joins TRBV30 and TRBJ1-1; TRBD1 is a possible D gene (5 bases). CDR1 and CDR2 (germline): GTSNPN, SVGIG (reference sequence). The V and J ends lost 1 base and 6 bases respectively, with 18 bases between them. The CDR3 runs 15 residues. The CDR3 region is CAWSGNGRAWAEAFF. Written as DNA, the CDR3 is TGTGCCTGGAGTGGGAATGGCAGGGCTTGGGCTGAAGCTTTCTTT.

The gene calls are TRBV5-6 and TRBJ1-3; perhaps TRBD1 as D (5 bases). This CDR3 contains 17 residues. The germline CDR1 and CDR2 sequences are SGHDT and YYEEEE. With 4 bases removed from V and 0 bases from J, the gap between germline ends came to 17 bases. CDR3 sequence (DNA): TGTGCCAGCAGCCTGGGACGGCCAATTTCCTCTGGAAACACCATATATTTT. Its protein product is CASSLGRPISSGNTIYF.

V usage is TRBV30 and J usage is TRBJ2-7, with TRBD1 identical over 7 bases. The CDR3 loop spans 13 amino acids. CDR1 and CDR2 (germline): GTSNPN, SVGIG (reference sequence). V was clipped by 8 bases and J by 1 base; unmatched bases: 8. CDR3 in DNA: TGTGCCCTACTGAGGGACAGTTCCTACGAGCAGTACTTC. The encoded protein is CALLRDSSYEQYF.

This sequence joins TRBV27 and TRBJ1-1, with 9 nucleotides matching TRBD1. Per germline, CDR1 MNHEY and CDR2 SMNVEV (reference sequence). This CDR3 spans 14 amino acids. Losses at the gene ends were 6 bases for V and 5 bases for J; bases not matched to a gene: 7. CDR3 in DNA: TGTGCCAGCAGGCGGACAGGGGTGGGGACTGAAGCTTTCTTT. Its translation: CASRRTGVGTEAFF.

The V and J genes are TRBV11-2 and TRBJ2-7; D remains ambiguous. Germline V gene data show CDR1 as SGHAT and CDR2 as FQNNGV. The V gene lost 1 base and the J gene lost 4 bases, with 11 bases spanning the gap. This CDR3 spans 14 amino acids. CDR3 DNA: TGTGCCAGCAGCTTAGCGGGCAGTCTATACGAGCAGTACTTC. It encodes CASSLAGSLYEQYF.

The chain joins TRBV19 to TRBJ1-2; D gene uncertain. Trimming removed 7 bases at V and 0 bases at J, with 9 bases between. The germline gives CDR1 LNHDA, CDR2 SQIVND (reference sequence). This CDR3 is 13 amino acids long. The CDR3 here is CASTVVANYGYTF. The CDR3 DNA reads TGTGCCAGTACAGTAGTAGCTAACTATGGCTACACCTTC.

This clone was seen a handful of times. J is TRBJ2-7 and V is TRBV4-3; 12 bases align to TRBD2. Germline lookup yields CDR1 LGHNA and CDR2 YSLEER. This CDR3 comprises 15 residues. The ends lost 2 bases at V and 8 bases at J; junction bases unmatched: 7. The DNA for the CDR3 is TGCGCCAGCAGCCAACGGACTAGCGGGGCCTCCCAGCAGTACTTC. Amino acids: CASSQRTSGASQQYF.

The rearrangement joins TRBV4-2 to TRBJ2-2, with D uncertain. Germline CDR1 reads LGHNA; CDR2 reads YNFKEQ. This CDR3 spans 16 amino acids. V lost 4 bases, J lost 3 bases, and 15 bases lay in between. The CDR3 bases are TGTGCCAGCAGCCCTACTACCTCCCAGTACACCGGGGAGCTGTTTTTT. It translates to CASSPTTSQYTGELFF.

The chain links TRBV7-9 to TRBJ2-7; maybe TRBD1 (5 bases). Germline V gives CDR1 SEHNR, CDR2 FQNEAQ (reference sequence). CDR3 length: 12 residues. V was clipped by 3 bases and J by 6 bases, with 9 bases between them. CDR3 in amino acids: CASSLGQLEQYF. In DNA form, the CDR3 reads TGTGCCAGCAGCTTGGGGCAACTCGAGCAGTACTTC.

J is TRBJ2-1 and V is TRBV11-3, with TRBD2 matching 12 bases. V dropped 5 bases and J dropped 7; count of bases not matched to a gene: 9. The CDR3 covers 16 residues. The V gene's germline CDR1 is SGHNT and CDR2 YENEEA. In DNA form, the CDR3 reads TGTGCCAGCAGCGAAAACGGACTAGCGGGGCGGAATGAGCAGTTCTTC. This sequence encodes CASSENGLAGRNEQFF.

This clone was detected only a few times. This chain uses TRBV2 with TRBJ2-5, with D possibly matching TRBD2 (6 bases). The V end was cut by 1 base, the J end by 4 bases, with 10 bases between. CDR3 size: 14 residues. Looked up from germline, CDR1 is SNHLY and CDR2 is FYNNEI. The CDR3 coding sequence is TGTGCCAGCAGTGAAGAATTCGGGGGAGAGACCCAGTACTTC. Encoded protein: CASSEEFGGETQYF.